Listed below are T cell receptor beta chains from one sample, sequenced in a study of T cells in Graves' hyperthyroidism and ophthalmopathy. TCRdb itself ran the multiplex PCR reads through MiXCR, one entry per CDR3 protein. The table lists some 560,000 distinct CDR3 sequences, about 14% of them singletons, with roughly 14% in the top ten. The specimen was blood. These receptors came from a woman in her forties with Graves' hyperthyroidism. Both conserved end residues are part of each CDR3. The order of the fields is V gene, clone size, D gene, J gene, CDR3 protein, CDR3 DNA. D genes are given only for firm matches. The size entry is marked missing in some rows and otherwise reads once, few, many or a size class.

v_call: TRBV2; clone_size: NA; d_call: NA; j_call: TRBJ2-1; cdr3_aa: CASSERDPEYNEQFF; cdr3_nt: TGTGCCAGCAGTGAACGGGACCCGGAATACAATGAGCAGTTCTTC
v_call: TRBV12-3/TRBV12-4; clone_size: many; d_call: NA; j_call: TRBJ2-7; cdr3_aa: CASSFGKGYEQYF; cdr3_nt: TGTGCCAGCAGTTTTGGCAAGGGCTACGAGCAGTACTTC
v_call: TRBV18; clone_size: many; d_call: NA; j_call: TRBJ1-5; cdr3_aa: CASSPGLSNQPQHF; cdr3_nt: TGTGCCAGCTCACCAGGCCTTAGCAATCAGCCCCAGCATTTT
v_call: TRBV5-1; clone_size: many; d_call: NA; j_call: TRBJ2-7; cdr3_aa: CASSLASRTDLNYEQYF; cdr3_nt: TGCGCCAGCAGCTTGGCCAGTCGGACAGACCTAAACTACGAGCAGTACTTC
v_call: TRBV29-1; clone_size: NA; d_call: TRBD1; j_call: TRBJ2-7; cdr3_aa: CSVEGQGVYEQYF; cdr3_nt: TGCAGCGTTGAAGGGCAGGGGGTTTACGAGCAGTACTTC
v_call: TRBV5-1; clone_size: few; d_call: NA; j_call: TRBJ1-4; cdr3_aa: CASSPAATGEKLFF; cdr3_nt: TGCGCCAGCAGCCCGGCAGCGACGGGTGAAAAACTGTTTTTT
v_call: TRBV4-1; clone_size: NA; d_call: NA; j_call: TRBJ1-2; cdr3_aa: CASSQSSSYSDGYTF; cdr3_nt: TGCGCCAGCAGCCAATCTAGCAGCTATTCGGATGGCTACACCTTC
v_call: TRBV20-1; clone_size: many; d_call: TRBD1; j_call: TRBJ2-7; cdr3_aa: CSAKKQGPSVYEQYF; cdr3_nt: TGCAGTGCTAAAAAACAGGGGCCTTCGGTCTACGAGCAGTACTTC
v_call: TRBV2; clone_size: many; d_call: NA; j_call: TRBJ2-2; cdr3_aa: CASRKQENGELFF; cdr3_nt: TGTGCCAGCAGAAAGCAGGAGAACGGGGAGCTGTTTTTT
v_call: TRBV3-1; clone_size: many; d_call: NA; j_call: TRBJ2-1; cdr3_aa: CASSQSRQVNNEQFF; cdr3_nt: TGTGCCAGCAGCCAATCGCGACAGGTCAACAATGAGCAGTTCTTC
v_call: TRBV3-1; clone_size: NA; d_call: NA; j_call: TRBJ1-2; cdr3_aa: CASSQPGHGYTF; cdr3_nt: TGTGCCAGCAGCCAGCCCGGCCACGGCTACACCTTC
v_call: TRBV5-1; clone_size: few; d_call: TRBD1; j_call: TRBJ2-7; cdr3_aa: CASSYLSGTGGDEQYF; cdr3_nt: TGCGCCAGCAGCTATCTGTCCGGGACAGGGGGCGACGAGCAGTACTTC
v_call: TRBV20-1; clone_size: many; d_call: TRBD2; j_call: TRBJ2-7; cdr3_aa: CSARDLSGSTYEQYF; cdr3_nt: TGCAGTGCTAGAGATTTGAGCGGGAGCACCTACGAGCAGTACTTC
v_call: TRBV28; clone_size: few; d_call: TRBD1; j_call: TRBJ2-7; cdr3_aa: CASSLIRQGRAYEQYF; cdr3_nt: TGTGCCAGCAGCTTAATCAGACAGGGGCGAGCCTACGAGCAGTACTTC
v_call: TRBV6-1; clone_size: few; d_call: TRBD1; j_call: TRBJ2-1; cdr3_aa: CASSLGTGGTYNEQFF; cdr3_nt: TGTGCCAGCAGTCTCGGGACAGGGGGGACCTACAATGAGCAGTTCTTC
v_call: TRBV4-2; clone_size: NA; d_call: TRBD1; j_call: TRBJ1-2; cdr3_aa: CASQDRVANYGYTF; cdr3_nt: TGTGCCAGCCAGGACAGGGTAGCTAACTATGGCTACACCTTC
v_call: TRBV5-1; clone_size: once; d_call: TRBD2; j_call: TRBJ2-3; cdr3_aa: CATRPGSGLAGVGTDTQYF; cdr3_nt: TGCGCCACCCGCCCGGGGAGTGGACTAGCGGGAGTGGGGACAGATACGCAGTATTTT
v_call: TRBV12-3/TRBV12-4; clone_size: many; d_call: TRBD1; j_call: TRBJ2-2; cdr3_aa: CASSSQGAFAGELFF; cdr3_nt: TGTGCCAGCAGTTCACAGGGGGCGTTCGCCGGGGAGCTGTTTTTT
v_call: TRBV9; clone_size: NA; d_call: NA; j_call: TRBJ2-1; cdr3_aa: CASSLSNLATHEQFF; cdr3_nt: TGTGCCAGCAGTTTATCGAATCTAGCGACCCATGAGCAGTTCTTC
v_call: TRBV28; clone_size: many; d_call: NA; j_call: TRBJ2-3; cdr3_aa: CASSPRMISSTDTQYF; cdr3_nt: TGTGCCAGCAGTCCCAGGATGATTTCTAGCACAGATACGCAGTATTTT
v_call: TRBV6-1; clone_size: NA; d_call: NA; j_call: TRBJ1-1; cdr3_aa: CASSWNKGQNTEAFF; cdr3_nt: TGTGCCAGCAGTTGGAACAAGGGGCAAAACACTGAAGCTTTCTTT
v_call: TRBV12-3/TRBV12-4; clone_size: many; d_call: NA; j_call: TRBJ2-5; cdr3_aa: CASSLGQGSGSGETQYF; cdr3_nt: TGTGCCAGCAGTTTAGGCCAAGGGTCAGGGTCGGGAGAGACCCAGTACTTC
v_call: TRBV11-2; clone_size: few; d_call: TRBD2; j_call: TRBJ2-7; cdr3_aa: CASSSTKTSVNSYEQYF; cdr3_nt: TGTGCCAGCAGCTCGACAAAGACTAGCGTGAACTCCTACGAGCAGTACTTC
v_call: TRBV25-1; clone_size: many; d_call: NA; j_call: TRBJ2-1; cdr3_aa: CASSELGGGIWDEQFF; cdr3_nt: TGTGCCAGCAGTGAATTGGGCGGAGGGATATGGGATGAGCAGTTCTTC
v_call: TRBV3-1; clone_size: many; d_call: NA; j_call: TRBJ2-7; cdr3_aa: CASSPREIGDEQYF; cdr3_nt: TGTGCCAGCAGCCCTCGAGAGATCGGGGACGAGCAGTACTTC
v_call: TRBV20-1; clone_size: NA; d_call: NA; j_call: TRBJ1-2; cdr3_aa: CSARDGTANYGYTF; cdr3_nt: TGCAGTGCTAGAGATGGAACAGCTAACTATGGCTACACCTTC
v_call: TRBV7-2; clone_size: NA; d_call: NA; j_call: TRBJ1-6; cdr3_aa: CASSREWDYNSPLHF; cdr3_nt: TGTGCCAGCAGCCGTGAATGGGATTATAATTCACCCCTCCACTTT
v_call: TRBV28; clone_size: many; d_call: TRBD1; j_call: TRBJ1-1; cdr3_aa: CASSTTGGVDEAFF; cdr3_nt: TGTGCCAGCAGTACGACAGGGGGCGTGGATGAAGCTTTCTTT
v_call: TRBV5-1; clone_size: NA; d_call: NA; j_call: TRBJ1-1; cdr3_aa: CASSETISEAFF; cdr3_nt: TGCGCCAGCAGCGAAACTATATCCGAAGCTTTCTTT
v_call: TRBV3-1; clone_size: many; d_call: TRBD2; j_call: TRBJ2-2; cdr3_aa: CASSTGTSIAGELFF; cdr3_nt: TGTGCCAGCAGCACCGGGACTAGCATCGCCGGGGAGCTGTTTTTT
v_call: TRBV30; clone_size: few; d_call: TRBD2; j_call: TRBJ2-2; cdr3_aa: CAWSLAVNTGELFF; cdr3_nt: TGTGCCTGGAGCCTAGCGGTGAACACCGGGGAGCTGTTTTTT
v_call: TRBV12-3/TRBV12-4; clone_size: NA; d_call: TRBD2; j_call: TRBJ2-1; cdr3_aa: CASSDGLGEQFF; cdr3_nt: TGTGCCAGCAGCGACGGACTAGGAGAGCAGTTCTTC
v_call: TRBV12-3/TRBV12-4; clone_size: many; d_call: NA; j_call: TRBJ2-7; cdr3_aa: CASSGGSGTSSYEQYF; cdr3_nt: TGTGCCAGCAGTGGGGGAAGCGGTACAAGCTCCTACGAGCAGTACTTC
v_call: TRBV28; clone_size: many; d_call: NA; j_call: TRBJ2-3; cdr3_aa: CASSPLSGGPTDTQYF; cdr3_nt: TGTGCCAGCAGTCCCCTTTCTGGCGGACCCACAGATACGCAGTATTTT
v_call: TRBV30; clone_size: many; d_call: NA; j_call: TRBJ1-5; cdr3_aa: CAWSKQLLNQPQHF; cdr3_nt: TGTGCCTGGAGTAAGCAACTGTTAAATCAGCCCCAGCATTTT
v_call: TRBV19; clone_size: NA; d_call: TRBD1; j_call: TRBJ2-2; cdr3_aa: CASRPTRDRGYTGELFF; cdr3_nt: TGTGCCAGTAGGCCGACCCGGGACAGGGGATACACCGGGGAGCTGTTTTTT
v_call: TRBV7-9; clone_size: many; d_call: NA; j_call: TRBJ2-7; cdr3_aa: CASSLSVGGYEQYF; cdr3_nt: TGTGCCAGCAGCTTATCAGTAGGGGGCTACGAGCAGTACTTC
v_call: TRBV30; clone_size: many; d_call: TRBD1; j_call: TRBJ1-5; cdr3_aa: CAWSMGQANQPQHF; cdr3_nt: TGTGCCTGGAGCATGGGACAGGCTAATCAGCCCCAGCATTTT
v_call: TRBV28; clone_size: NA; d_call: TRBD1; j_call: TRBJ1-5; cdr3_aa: CASSSGQPSNQPQHF; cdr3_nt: TGTGCCAGCAGTTCGGGACAGCCTAGCAATCAGCCCCAGCATTTT
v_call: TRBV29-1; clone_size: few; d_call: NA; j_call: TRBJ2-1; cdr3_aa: CSVEGLPKIYNEQFF; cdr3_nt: TGCAGCGTGGAAGGACTACCTAAAATTTACAATGAGCAGTTCTTC
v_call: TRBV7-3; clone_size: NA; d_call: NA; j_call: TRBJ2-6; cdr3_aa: CASSLDQGAGANVLTF; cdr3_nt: TGTGCCAGCAGCTTAGATCAGGGTGCTGGGGCCAACGTCCTGACTTTC
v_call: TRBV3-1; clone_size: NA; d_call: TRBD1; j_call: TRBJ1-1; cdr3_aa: CASSPGQGGGAFF; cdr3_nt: TGTGCCAGCAGCCCAGGACAGGGGGGGGGAGCTTTCTTT
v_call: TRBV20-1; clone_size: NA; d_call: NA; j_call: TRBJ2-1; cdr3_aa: CSADTGYEQFF; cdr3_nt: TGCAGTGCCGATACAGGGTATGAGCAGTTCTTC
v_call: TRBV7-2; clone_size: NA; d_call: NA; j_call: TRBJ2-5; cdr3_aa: CASSLVGGAQETQYF; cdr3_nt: TGTGCCAGCAGCTTAGTTGGCGGGGCCCAAGAGACCCAGTACTTC
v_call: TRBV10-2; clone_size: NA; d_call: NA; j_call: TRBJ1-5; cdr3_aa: CASSDPGNEPQHF; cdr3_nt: TGCGCCAGCAGTGACCCCGGAAATGAGCCCCAGCATTTT
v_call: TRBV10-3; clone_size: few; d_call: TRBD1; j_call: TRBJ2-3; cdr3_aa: CAISGTGKDTQYF; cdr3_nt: TGTGCCATCAGTGGGACAGGGAAGGATACGCAGTATTTT
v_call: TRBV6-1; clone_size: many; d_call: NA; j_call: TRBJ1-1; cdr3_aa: CASSYTMDKGTEAFF; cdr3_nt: TGTGCCAGCAGTTATACGATGGATAAAGGCACTGAAGCTTTCTTT
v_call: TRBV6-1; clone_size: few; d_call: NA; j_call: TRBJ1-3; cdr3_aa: CASSDRDTSGNTIYF; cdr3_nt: TGTGCCAGCAGCGACCGGGACACATCTGGAAACACCATATATTTT
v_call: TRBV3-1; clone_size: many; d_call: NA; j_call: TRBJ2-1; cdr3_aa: CASSQVYVSYNEQFF; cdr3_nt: TGTGCCAGCAGCCAAGTTTACGTCTCCTACAATGAGCAGTTCTTC